One sample yielded the 3 T cell receptor beta chains listed below, sequenced in a study of cytomegalovirus exposure and HLA in healthy donors. Use of 60 Vbeta and 13 Jbeta primers characterized the PCR. Libraries were prepared by immunoSEQ multiplex PCR; TCRdb keeps only in-frame clonotypes and omits some of them. The data show 160,000 or so clones, roughly 76% seen once. Sequenced input: PBMCs. These receptors were obtained from a man aged 55-75 years in good health and CMV-seronegative.

This clone was seen a handful of times. The rearrangement links TRBV6-5 to TRBJ2-7, with D possibly matching TRBD1 (5 bases). V lost 0 bases and J 3 bases, leaving 15 bases between the germline ends. The CDR3 totals 16 residues. Germline CDR1 and CDR2: MNHEY and SVGAGI. This CDR3 is CASSYSGARTHYEQYF. The CDR3 DNA follows: TGTGCCAGCAGTTACTCAGGGGCCAGAACACACTACGAGCAGTACTTC.

V usage is TRBV7-3 and J usage is TRBJ2-1, with D unresolved. Looked up from germline, CDR1 is SGHTA and CDR2 is FQGTGA. The ends were cut back, 4 bases at V and 6 bases at J, with 10 bases in the middle. The CDR3 length is 13 residues. CDR3 sequence (DNA): TGTGCCAGCAGCTCAGTTCCTAGCAATGAGCAGTTCTTC. Translation gives CASSSVPSNEQFF.

V usage is TRBV6-6 and J usage is TRBJ1-1; D is uncertain. This CDR3 has 14 residues. CDR1 MNHNY and CDR2 SVGAGI come from the germline V gene (reference sequence). V lost 4 bases and J 1 base, leaving 10 bases between the germline ends. In nucleotides, the CDR3 is TGTGCCAGCAGTTCCCGGGGAAAGAACACTGAAGCTTTCTTT. This sequence encodes CASSSRGKNTEAFF.